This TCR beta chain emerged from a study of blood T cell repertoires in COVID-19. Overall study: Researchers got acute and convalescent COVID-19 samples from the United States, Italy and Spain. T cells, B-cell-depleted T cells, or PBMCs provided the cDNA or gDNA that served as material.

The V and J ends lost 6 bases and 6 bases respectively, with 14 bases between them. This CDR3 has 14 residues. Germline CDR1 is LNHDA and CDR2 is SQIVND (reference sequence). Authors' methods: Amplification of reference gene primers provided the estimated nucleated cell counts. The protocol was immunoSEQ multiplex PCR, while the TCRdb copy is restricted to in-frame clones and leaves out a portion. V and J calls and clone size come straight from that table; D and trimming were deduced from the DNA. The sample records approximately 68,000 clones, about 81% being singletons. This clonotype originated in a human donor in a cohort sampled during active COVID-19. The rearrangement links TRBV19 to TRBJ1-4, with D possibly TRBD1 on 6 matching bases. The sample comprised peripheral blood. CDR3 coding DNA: TGTGCCAGTAGCGCGACAGGACCTTATGAAAAACTGTTTTTT. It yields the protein CASSATGPYEKLFF.